This entry describes one T cell receptor beta chain. Its target is unknown. The researchers obtained blood RNA from unsorted whole blood and also extracted germline DNA. cDNA specific to TCR beta was made from around 450 ng of total RNA, with a constant-region primer employed for priming. Employing slightly modified ARM-PCR, three nested multiplex PCR rounds were run, and these gave rise to the TCR beta libraries. One entry per CDR3 protein results from TCRdb running MiXCR on the multiplex PCR reads. This table holds 150,000 to 200,000 distinct CDR3 sequences, 50% to 75% found once. The sample comes from a study of tumor-infiltrating lymphocytes in primary liver carcinoma. Study-level background: Primary liver carcinomas in the patients were surgically resected. Samples yielded about 3.5 to 7.5 million productive TCRbeta reads, similar across tissue types. General study results and limits: Tumor top-250-clone fractions significantly exceeded those of blood (p = 0.039).

The TCR originated in a man between 40 and 49 years old with primary liver carcinoma and hepatitis B virus infection. The sample was peripheral blood.

CDR3 nucleotides: TGTGCCAGCAGTCCGCCCTGGGCTGGGAGAGGGCAGTACTTC. It is translated as CASSPPWAGRGQYF. The chain has TRBV12-3 or TRBV12-4 and TRBJ2-7; a weak D match, TRBD2 (5 bases). CDR3 length equals 14 residues. Trimming shortened V by 5 bases and J by 9 bases, and 20 bases separated the two germline ends.